This T cell receptor (beta chain) was sequenced during a study of response to subunit inactivated influenza vaccine. Overall study results and limits: Authors suggested each seasonal influenza vaccination recruits few new T cells.

The CDR3 is 16 amino acids. Germline V gene lookup returns CDR1 SGHVS and CDR2 FQNEAQ. J gave up 6 bases and V 5 bases, and 10 bases lay outside the gene matches. TCRdb reanalysed the RT-PCR reads using MiXCR and keeps one entry per CDR3 protein. The table has hundreds of thousands of distinct CDR3 sequences, 15% to 19% seen once. This clonotype was counted only a few times. Its antigen is not known. The V call is TRBV7-8, the J call TRBJ2-1; 10 bases are a match to TRBD1. The sample in question was PBMCs from blood, obtained less than 13 days after vaccination. The sequence was obtained from a man aged 50 to 60 who received an inactivated influenza vaccine. CDR3 nucleotides: TGTGCCAGCAGCCCCACCCTGACAGGGGGCCGCAATGAGCAGTTCTTC. Its protein product is CASSPTLTGGRNEQFF.